The clone carrying this T cell receptor beta chain was recorded many times. The antigen is undetermined. These data originate in a study of Graves' ophthalmopathy and Graves' hyperthyroidism. Amplification of the TCR beta CDR3 regions used RNA transcripts (as template). HTBI primers served in a first-round RT-PCR, which a second-round multiplex PCR followed. TCRdb reprocessed the multiplex PCR reads via MiXCR and lists one record per CDR3 protein. Counted here are nearly 400,000 distinct CDR3 sequences, around 19% occurring once; the ten biggest clones make up roughly 1.5%. V was pared by 7 bases and J by 0 bases, with 21 bases between. Per the germline V gene, CDR1 is SGHAT and CDR2 is FQNNGV. The CDR3 length is 17 residues. Exclusion covered patients with other autoimmune diseases or uncontrolled infections (as well as pregnancy or lactation). The PBMCs were taken from approximately 9.7 ml of fresh peripheral blood.

Study-wide points: With a specificity of under 85% and a sensitivity of just under 71%, the model predicted ophthalmopathy progression.

The sample was peripheral blood. The receptor was derived from a woman aged 18-30 years with Graves' ophthalmopathy. The chain links TRBV11-2 to TRBJ2-5; the D call may be TRBD1 or TRBD2 (5 bases each). This CDR3 is CASNPGASLEYQETQYF. The CDR3 DNA reads as TGTGCCAGCAACCCTGGGGCTAGCTTAGAGTACCAAGAGACCCAGTACTTC.